The source of this TCR beta chain is a study of blood T cell repertoires in COVID-19 (dated by TCRdb to 2018 to 2020). With respect to the entire study: Samples covering the acute and convalescent phases of COVID-19 were provided by collaborators in the United States, Italy and Spain. The prospective study material was composed of cDNA or gDNA derived from T cells, B-cell-depleted T cells, or PBMCs. Subjects who had been exposed to COVID-19, were actively infected with it, or had recovered from it provided the deeply sampled blood TCRbeta repertoires that made up the dataset. A freely available public database, intended as a resource for researchers studying the immune response to SARS-CoV-2, is where the repertoires were released. The samples were drawn from two sources: the first 160 participants of the ongoing ImmuneRACE study, and over 1,000 subjects contributed by 6 global collaborators. Nearly every sample came with metadata listing a de-identified subject ID, COVID-19 status, age in years and sex. HLA class I and class II types, where available, came from metadata supplied by the sample provider rather than from assay-based typing. On the study overall, not on this receptor specifically: How much clinical and demographic metadata was included differed by source and by participant, and the metadata was provided uncurated.

The CDR3 numbers 14 residues from cysteine through phenylalanine. Here the CDR3 DNA is all that survives: 42 bases in frame from base 1. V is pared back by 1 base and J by 5 bases, with 11 bases lying between the germline termini. The germline V gene (reference sequence) supplies CDR1 LGHDT and CDR2 YNNKEL. Participants in the prospective study were aged 18 to 89 years, lived in 24 United States geographic areas, and enrolled through a virtual design. Cohort assignment in the prospective study relied on participant-reported clinical history from a screening survey and a study questionnaire. For ImmuneRACE Cohort 3, a participant was defined as recovered based on two consecutive negative NP/OP PCR tests, clearance by a healthcare professional, or resolution of symptoms. Each participant in the prospective study had whole blood, serum and a nasopharyngeal or oropharyngeal swab collected by mobile phlebotomists. Over an approximately 2-month period, participants in the prospective study had the option of providing additional blood draws and questionnaires. Before DNA extraction, prospective study blood samples were shipped either frozen or at room temperature.

TCRbeta CDR3 regions were amplified from genomic DNA by means of the immunoSEQ Assay, a bias-controlled multiplex PCR. Concerning the study's data processing: The number of nucleated cells in each sample was estimated from the amplification of reference gene primers within the assay. To quantify the absolute abundance of each unique TCRbeta CDR3 rearrangement, sequence reads were collapsed and filtered. For each sample, productive Simpson clonality was calculated as the square root of Simpson's diversity index over productive rearrangements. The table was pulled from immuneACCESS by TCRdb, which kept in-frame rearrangements only. Such tables lose some clones; where checked, under half of the loss comes from unresolved V genes, and the rest has no known cause. The V and J calls and the clone size are those of that table, but D and trimming were determined from the DNA. Recorded for this sample are about 170,000 clones; 84% of them occurred a single time. Approximately 12% of the sample is taken by the ten largest.

A note on this clone: Its antigen target is currently unknown. No clone much larger than this one lies a single base away; base qualities are absent.

The clonotype originates from a man aged 50 to 59 who had recovered from COVID-19. The V and J genes are TRBV3-1 (or the pseudogene TRBV3-2) and TRBJ2-5; TRBD2 could be the D gene, as 6 bases match. Material: PBMCs or T cells enriched from blood (not recorded which). The encoded CDR3 is CASSQGVSGETQYF. The DNA sequence is TGTGCCAGCAGCCAAGGAGTAAGCGGGGAGACCCAGTACTTC.